These 29 T cell receptor beta chains share one sample of origin, sequenced in a study of PD-1 blockade in classical Hodgkin lymphoma. Time point given: newly diagnosed, previously untreated cHL patient sample. Clones were sequenced by immunoSEQ multiplex PCR, and TCRdb holds only the in-frame ones, with some missing. Of 20,000 to 25,000 clones listed, around 94% are singletons. The sequencing input was peripheral blood mononuclear cells (PBMCs). The source of these receptors is a human donor with classical Hodgkin lymphoma.

The chain is built from TRBV21-1 and TRBJ2-7; the table's D call, TRBD1, was not checked against the DNA. TRBV21-1 is given as a pseudogene. The CDR3 has 14 amino acids. CDR3 in DNA: TGTGCCAGCAGCAAAGTTCGCAGGGACTACGAGCAGTACTTC. It encodes CASSKVRRDYEQYF.

The genes are TRBV7-2 and TRBJ2-7; 7 positions agree with TRBD2. Per the germline V gene, CDR1 is SGHTA and CDR2 is FQGNSA. Unmatched junction bases numbered 12, after V lost 5 bases and J lost 2 bases. The CDR3 loop spans 16 amino acids. Here the CDR3 DNA reads TGTGCCAGCAGCCCCCTCGGGGGGACGGCAACCTACGAGCAGTACTTC. Residues: CASSPLGGTATYEQYF.

The chain carries TRBV7-6 and TRBJ1-1; 9 nucleotides line up with TRBD1. The germline V gene encodes CDR1 SGHVS and CDR2 FNYEAQ. J was trimmed by 5 bases and V by 4 bases; bases with no gene match: 5. This CDR3 has 14 amino acids. This CDR3 reads CASSSGQGMTEAFF. CDR3 in DNA: TGTGCCAGCAGCTCAGGACAGGGGATGACTGAAGCTTTCTTT.

This chain joins TRBV28 and TRBJ2-7; tentative D call: TRBD1 (5 bases). The CDR3 totals 15 residues. V was cut by 3 bases and J by 1 base, with 13 bases left in between. The germline CDR1 and CDR2 sequences are MDHEN and SYDVKM. CDR3 sequence reads: CASSFVTALSYEQYF. Here the CDR3 DNA reads TGTGCCAGCAGTTTTGTGACAGCGTTATCCTACGAGCAGTACTTC.

The CDR3 nucleotides read TGTGCCAGCAGTGATAGAAGACAGGATCCCTACGAGCAGTACTTC. Translating gives CASSDRRQDPYEQYF. The chain carries TRBV25-1 and TRBJ2-7, with D maybe TRBD1 (6 bases). This CDR3 contains 15 residues. V was cut by 3 bases and J by 2 bases, with 14 bases left in between. Germline CDR1 and CDR2: MGHDK and SYGVNS.

This rearrangement joins TRBV4-3 to TRBJ2-7, with 8 bases lining up with TRBD1. The CDR3 is made up of 14 amino acids. J lost 2 bases, V lost 4 bases, and 4 bases had no gene match. Germline V gene sequence: CDR1 LGHNA, CDR2 YSLEER. This CDR3 reads CASSPRQGTYEQYF. The DNA of the CDR3 is TGCGCCAGCAGCCCTAGACAGGGGACCTACGAGCAGTACTTC.

The rearrangement links TRBV18 to TRBJ1-5, with 10 bases identical to TRBD1. The V gene end was trimmed by 1 base and the J gene end by 9 bases; junction bases not matched to a gene: 6. The CDR3 runs 15 residues. Looked up from germline, CDR1 is KGHSH and CDR2 is LQKENI. CDR3 DNA: TGTGCCAGCTCACCACGGGGGACAGGGGACGGGCCCCAGCATTTT. As protein: CASSPRGTGDGPQHF.

The genes are TRBV13 and TRBJ2-7; a weak D match, TRBD2 (6 bases). The CDR3 totals 14 residues. V was shortened by 4 bases and J by 6 bases, with 16 bases between the two germline ends. CDR1 and CDR2 from the germline V gene are PRHDT and FYEKMQ (reference sequence). CDR3 amino acids: CASSSGGRLGEQYF. The CDR3 DNA sequence: TGTGCCAGCAGCTCTGGGGGTAGACTAGGCGAGCAGTACTTC. Full variable domain (rest looked up from reference TRBV13 and TRBJ2-7): AAGVIQSPRHLIKEKRETATLKCYPIPRHDTVYWYQQGPGQDPQFLISFYEKMQSDKGSIPDRFSAQQFSDYHSELNMSSLELGDSALYFCASSSGGRLGEQYFGPGTRLTVT.

This clone came up once. The V and J genes are TRBV11-2 and TRBJ2-6, with no clear D. This CDR3 spans 18 amino acids. Trimming left V 3 bases short and J 0 bases short, with 15 bases between. The germline CDR1 and CDR2 sequences are SGHAT and FQNNGV. CDR3 sequence: CASSFRKGSSSGANVLTF. As DNA, the CDR3 is TGTGCCAGCAGCTTCAGGAAGGGCTCAAGCTCTGGGGCCAACGTCCTGACTTTC.

The CDR3 DNA reads as TGTGCCAGCAGCCCGCGGGACCTAGGATACATTATAGCTTCTGGGGCCAACGTCCTGACTTTC. It yields the protein CASSPRDLGYIIASGANVLTF. The chain links TRBV9 to TRBJ2-6; TRBD2 is a possible D gene (6 bases). The CDR3 sequence is 21 residues long. The germline gives CDR1 SGDLS, CDR2 YYNGEE. V lost 4 bases and J lost 1, with 27 bases in between.

The V call is TRBV10-3, the J call TRBJ1-1; D unresolved. The CDR3 covers 13 residues. Per germline, CDR1 ENHRY and CDR2 SYGVKD. Trimming pared 5 bases from V and 3 bases from J, leaving 10 bases between. The CDR3 loop is CAISPEADTEAFF. The CDR3 DNA follows: TGTGCCATCAGTCCAGAAGCGGACACTGAAGCTTTCTTT.

The chain carries TRBV11-2 and TRBJ1-2; D call uncertain. The CDR3 extends over 16 amino acids. V was pared by 5 bases and J by 2 bases, with 18 bases between. Germline CDR1 is SGHAT and CDR2 is FQNNGV. The CDR3 DNA sequence: TGTGCCAGCAGCCCTCTTAGAGGGCCGCTCAACTATGGCTACACCTTC. Protein product: CASSPLRGPLNYGYTF.

The rearrangement uses TRBV2 and TRBJ2-7, with D possibly matching TRBD2 (5 bases). Germline loops: CDR1 SNHLY, CDR2 FYNNEI. The CDR3 runs to 15 residues. V was cut by 4 bases and J by 9 bases, with 22 bases left in between. The CDR3 sequence: CASSVLGAPGFGQYF. The CDR3, as DNA: TGTGCCAGCAGTGTTTTAGGCGCTCCGGGGTTCGGGCAGTACTTC.

This chain links TRBV10-3 with TRBJ1-4; D is ambiguous. The V gene's germline CDR1 is ENHRY and CDR2 SYGVKD. There are 13 residues in the CDR3. V was clipped by 3 bases and J by 4 bases, with 6 bases between them. CDR3 nucleotide sequence: TGTGCCATCAGTGACAGCATTAATGAAAAACTGTTTTTT. Translation gives CAISDSINEKLFF.

The V call is TRBV5-1, the J call TRBJ2-1; TRBD1 is a possible D gene (6 bases). The V end lost 2 bases, the J end lost 10 bases, and 22 bases lay between the germline ends. Per the germline V gene, CDR1 is SGHRS and CDR2 is YFSETQ. The CDR3 covers 16 residues. The CDR3 DNA sequence: TGCGCCAGCAGCTTTTTACAGGGTCTGGGGGAGAGGGAGCAGTTCTTC. Protein sequence: CASSFLQGLGEREQFF. Full variable domain (outside the CDR3, taken from reference TRBV5-1 and TRBJ2-1): KAGVTQTPRYLIKTRGQQVTLSCSPISGHRSVSWYQQTPGQGLQFLFEYFSETQRNKGNFPGRFSGRQFSNSRSEMNVSTLELGDSALYLCASSFLQGLGEREQFFGPGTRLTVL.

The chain is built from TRBV5-1 and TRBJ2-7; the match to TRBD1 covers 11 bases. The CDR3 runs to 17 residues. J gave up 3 bases and V 3 bases, and 11 bases lay outside the gene matches. Germline-derived CDR1 and CDR2 are SGHRS and YFSETQ. CDR3 sequence (DNA): TGCGCCAGCAGCTCCCGCCGGCCAGGGACAGGGGGCTACGAGCAGTACTTC. Translated, it gives CASSSRRPGTGGYEQYF.

In nucleotides, the CDR3 is TGTGCCAGCAGCTTAGCAGTCTCGGTCAAGGGCGAGGTTTGGATGAACACTGAAGCTTTCTTT. This translates into CASSLAVSVKGEVWMNTEAFF. The chain is built from TRBV7-6 and TRBJ1-1; D unresolved. This CDR3 is 21 amino acids long. The V gene lost 0 bases and the J gene lost 0 bases, with 26 bases spanning the gap. Germline CDR1 SGHVS, CDR2 FNYEAQ.

The chain joins TRBV27 to TRBJ1-2; tentatively, D is TRBD1 (5 bases). V shed 9 bases and J shed 0 bases, with 14 bases lying between them. CDR1 and CDR2 from the germline V gene are MNHEY and SMNVEV (reference sequence). The CDR3 length is 14 residues. Here the CDR3 reads CASWTRTTNYGYTF. The DNA for the CDR3 is TGTGCCAGTTGGACACGCACTACTAACTATGGCTACACCTTC.

The chain uses TRBV7-7 and TRBJ1-1; the D is unclear. V gave up 1 base and J gave up 8 bases, with 14 bases separating them. The CDR3 has 14 residues. Germline V gene lookup returns CDR1 SSHAT and CDR2 FNYEAQ (reference sequence). The CDR3 here is CASSLVTLTPEAFF. The CDR3 region has the DNA TGTGCCAGCAGCTTAGTTACCCTCACTCCCGAAGCTTTCTTT.

V is TRBV10-2 and J is TRBJ2-3, with 9 bases identical to TRBD1. This CDR3 spans 15 amino acids. J was trimmed by 7 bases and V by 3 bases; bases with no gene match: 8. Germline V gives CDR1 WSHSY, CDR2 SAAADI. The CDR3 region is CASSDLRTGDYTQYF. The CDR3, as DNA: TGCGCCAGCAGTGATCTGAGGACAGGGGATTATACGCAGTATTTT.

The sample holds one count of this clone. The V gene is TRBV2, the J gene TRBJ2-7; D tentatively reads TRBD1 or TRBD2 (5 bases each). The CDR3 covers 13 residues. Deletions cut 5 bases from V and 3 bases from J, with 11 bases between. CDR1 is SNHLY, CDR2 FYNNEI, per germline. In DNA form, the CDR3 reads TGTGCCAGCAGTTCCGGGACGGACTACGAGCAGTACTTC. It encodes CASSSGTDYEQYF.

The chain links TRBV5-1 to TRBJ2-1; 10 bases are shared with TRBD2. This CDR3 contains 16 residues. In germline, CDR1 is SGHRS, CDR2 YFSETQ. V shed 4 bases, J shed 8 bases, and the junction held 12 bases outside the gene matches. In DNA, the CDR3 is TGCGCCAGCAGCCCGGGACAAGCGGGGGGGCCCTATGAGCAGTTCTTC. This encodes CASSPGQAGGPYEQFF.

The rearrangement uses TRBV7-9 and TRBJ2-5; 10 bases agree with TRBD2. With 3 bases clipped from V and 4 bases from J, the junction kept 8 bases outside the gene matches. Germline V gene data show CDR1 as SEHNR and CDR2 as FQNEAQ (reference sequence). This CDR3 is built from 16 residues. The CDR3 nucleotides are TGTGCCAGCAGCTTTTCGTCCTCTAGCGGGGGAGAGACCCAGTACTTC. It encodes CASSFSSSSGGETQYF.

The gene calls are TRBV5-5 and TRBJ1-2; 11 nucleotides match TRBD1. The CDR3 has 14 amino acids. The germline CDR1 and CDR2 sequences are SGHKS and YYEKEE (reference sequence). V lost 0 bases, J lost 7 bases, and 2 bases stayed unmatched. The CDR3: CASSLGDRGFGYTF. The CDR3 DNA is TGTGCCAGCAGCTTGGGGGACAGGGGGTTTGGCTACACCTTC.

This rearrangement joins TRBV19 to TRBJ1-2, with D unclear. Deletions cut 8 bases from V and 4 bases from J, with 17 bases between. CDR3 length: 14 residues. The germline CDR1 and CDR2 sequences are LNHDA and SQIVND (reference sequence). The CDR3 DNA follows: TGTGCCAGTGCCCGCCAGTTGACAAGCTATGGCTACACCTTC. Protein product: CASARQLTSYGYTF.

This chain joins TRBV5-1 and TRBJ2-1; D might be TRBD1 (6 bases). V lost 1 base to trimming and J lost 8 bases, with 16 bases between them. Germline CDR1 is SGHRS and CDR2 is YFSETQ. The length of the CDR3 is 15 residues. The CDR3 reads CASSLQGFAADEQFF. DNA of the CDR3: TGCGCCAGCAGCTTGCAGGGGTTCGCTGCCGATGAGCAGTTCTTC.

The chain has TRBV4-3 and TRBJ1-4; D unclear. Germline assignment: CDR1 LGHNA and CDR2 YSLEER. CDR3 length equals 14 residues. V was clipped by 1 base and J by 5 bases, with 8 bases between them. The CDR3 protein is CASSQGQRNEKLFF. DNA for the CDR3: TGCGCCAGCAGCCAAGGCCAGCGCAATGAAAAACTGTTTTTT.

This chain uses TRBV5-1 with TRBJ1-3; D unresolved. V dropped 3 bases and J dropped 4 bases, with 8 bases sitting between them. The germline CDR1 and CDR2 sequences are SGHRS and YFSETQ. The CDR3 sequence is 13 residues long. The CDR3 spells CASSSVDGNTIYF. CDR3 sequence (DNA): TGCGCCAGCAGCTCCGTAGACGGAAACACCATATATTTT.

Comments on this clone: Other DNA sequences in the same sample also yield this CDR3. This chain connects TRBV29-1 to TRBJ1-1; D call uncertain. Germline V CDR1 and CDR2: SQVTM, ANQGSEA. V lost 4 bases and J lost 1, with 7 bases in between. There are 12 residues in the CDR3. CDR3 sequence reads: CSVAKSNTEAFF. In DNA form, the CDR3 reads TGCAGCGTTGCAAAATCGAACACTGAAGCTTTCTTT.